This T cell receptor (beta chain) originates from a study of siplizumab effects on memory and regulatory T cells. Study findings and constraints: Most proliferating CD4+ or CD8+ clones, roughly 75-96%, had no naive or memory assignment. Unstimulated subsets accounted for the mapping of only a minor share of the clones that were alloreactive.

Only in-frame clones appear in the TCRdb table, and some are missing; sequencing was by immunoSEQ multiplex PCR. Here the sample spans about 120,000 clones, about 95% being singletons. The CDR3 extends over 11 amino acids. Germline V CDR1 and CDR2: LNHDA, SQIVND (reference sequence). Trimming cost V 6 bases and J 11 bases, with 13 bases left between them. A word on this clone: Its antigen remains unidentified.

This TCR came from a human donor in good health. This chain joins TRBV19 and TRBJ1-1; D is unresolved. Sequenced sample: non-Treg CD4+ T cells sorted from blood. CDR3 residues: CASRGFGYAFF. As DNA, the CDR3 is TGTGCCAGTAGAGGGTTCGGATACGCTTTCTTT.